This entry concerns a single T cell receptor (beta chain). The specificity of this receptor is unknown. Base qualities are not provided; no much larger clone lies one nucleotide away. This sample was taken from a study of T cells after yellow fever vaccination (dated by TCRdb to between 2018 and 2020). Regarding the study in general: The SMART-Seq v4 Ultra Low Input RNA kit was used to prepare libraries from fractions with low cell numbers. Bulk TCR alpha and beta repertoires were sequenced longitudinally to track T-cell clones before and after primary and booster YFV17D yellow fever vaccination. Bulk PBMC replicates and cell subsets were isolated from blood drawn at multiple timepoints before and after both primary and secondary immunization. Two healthy male donors, one aged 18 to 30 and one aged 30 to 39 years, were included in the cohort.

According to the germline V gene, CDR1 reads MNHEY and CDR2 reads SVGAGI. From its cysteine to its phenylalanine, the CDR3 spans 16 amino acids. Of all the DNA, just the CDR3 is kept, 48 bases in frame from base 1. Trimming leaves V shorter by 5 bases and J shorter by 0 bases, with the junction holding 10 bases beyond the gene matches. The label giving this sample's treatment or condition can be read as: live attenuated yellow fever vaccine strain. At each blood-draw timepoint, two biological replicates of bulk PBMCs were collected. PBMCs were isolated from peripheral blood using a standard Ficoll-Paque protocol. TriZol was used to extract RNA from bulk PBMCs, from CD4 and CD8 fractions, and from dextramer-positive and dextramer-negative fractions. General study outcomes and caveats: The study included only two donors, which limits how far the findings can be generalized. Most clones expanded after primary vaccination (around 96% of CD4 and approximately 86% of CD8) were re-detected after the booster, suggesting that broad memory maintenance occurred. Computational filtering was required because FACS-sorted repertoires could contain abundant contaminating clonotypes from the bulk population. Compared with the primary T-cell response, the secondary T-cell response was faster but weaker, reaching its peak on day 5 rather than on day 15. A small fraction of clonotypes appeared in both the CD4 and CD8 compartments, likely as a result of convergent recombination.

Instrument on record: Illumina NovaSeq 6000. TCR cDNA was synthesized by 5'RACE template switching, through which a universal primer site and unique molecular identifiers were introduced. Priming of cDNA synthesis was performed from both the TCR alpha and TCR beta constant segments. Two PCR steps were used to amplify libraries, with sample barcodes and sequencing adapters being added in the second step. Sequencing of libraries was performed on Illumina HiSeq 2500 (2x100 bp) or NovaSeq (2x150 bp). The paper's processing steps were these. Demultiplexing of reads and collapsing into UMI consensus sequences were performed with MIGEC, and V(D)J alignment was carried out with MiXCR. Clonotypes responding to the vaccine were identified with edgeR on replicate PBMC samples, with the criteria of FDR below 0.01 and a log2 fold change above 5 up to day 15. Each bulk clonotype received a CD4 or CD8 identity based on whether the sequenced CD4 or CD8 repertoire contained that clonotype at higher abundance. TCRdb passed the public sequencing reads through fastp at Q25 and MiXCR, retaining productive beta sequences. Duplicate CDR3 protein sequences are folded into a single record with the most common DNA and genes. V and J calls and clone size were set by TCRdb, not the authors. The sample table contains 300,000 to 400,000 distinct CDR3 sequences; only one count was recorded for around 4.1% of them. The ten largest clones represent approximately 24% of the sample.

The sequencing here drew on PBMCs, taken 5 days after the yellow fever booster vaccination. The sequence was collected from a man aged 18-30 years who received the YFV17D yellow fever vaccine. Here the chain combines TRBV6-5 and TRBJ2-7; 7 bases in between match TRBD2. The CDR3 region has the sequence CASSPYGGGSSYEQYF. The sequenced DNA: TGTGCCAGCAGTCCCTACGGCGGGGGTAGCTCCTACGAGCAGTACTTC.